This T cell receptor (beta chain) was recovered during a study of OX40 agonist ivuxolimab in advanced cancers. CDR1 LNHDA and CDR2 SQIVND come from the germline V gene (reference sequence). Trimming removed 7 bases from V and 5 bases from J, with 14 bases in between. This CDR3 has 13 residues. In regard to this clone: What it recognizes is unknown.

Repertoires were generated with immunoSEQ multiplex PCR, while TCRdb's copy carries only in-frame clones and drops some. Of about 69,000 clones in the sample, around 87% were seen once. General study points: By week 6 at 0.1 to 3.0 mg/kg, blood CD4+ and CD8+ T cells had expanded clonally.

The source is an adult with an advanced solid tumor such as melanoma, head and neck, liver or kidney cancer. The rearrangement joins TRBV19 to TRBJ1-1; the D is unclear. This sample comprised CD4+ or CD8+ T cells sorted from blood, obtained in a trial of the OX40 agonist ivuxolimab. The CDR3 sequence is CASNEGLRTEAFF. The CDR3 DNA sequence: TGTGCCAGTAACGAGGGCTTGAGAACTGAAGCTTTCTTT.